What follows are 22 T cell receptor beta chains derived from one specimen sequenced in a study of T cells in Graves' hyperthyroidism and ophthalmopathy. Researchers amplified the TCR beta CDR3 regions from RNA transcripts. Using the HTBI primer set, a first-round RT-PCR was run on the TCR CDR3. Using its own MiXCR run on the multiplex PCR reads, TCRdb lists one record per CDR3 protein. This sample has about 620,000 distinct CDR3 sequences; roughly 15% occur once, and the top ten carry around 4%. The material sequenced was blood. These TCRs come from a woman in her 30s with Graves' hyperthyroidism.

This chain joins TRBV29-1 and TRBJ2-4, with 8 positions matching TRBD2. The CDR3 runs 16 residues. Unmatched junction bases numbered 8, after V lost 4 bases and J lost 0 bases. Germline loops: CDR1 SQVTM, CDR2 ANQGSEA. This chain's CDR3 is CSVGSSGSLAKNIQYF. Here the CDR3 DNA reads TGCAGCGTTGGCTCTAGCGGGTCCTTAGCCAAAAACATTCAGTACTTC. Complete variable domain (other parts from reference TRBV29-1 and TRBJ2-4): SAVISQKPSRDICQRGTSLTIQCQVDSQVTMMFWYRQQPGQSLTLIATANQGSEATYESGFVIDKFPISRPNLTFSTLTVSNMSPEDSSIYLCSVGSSGSLAKNIQYFGAGTRLSVL.

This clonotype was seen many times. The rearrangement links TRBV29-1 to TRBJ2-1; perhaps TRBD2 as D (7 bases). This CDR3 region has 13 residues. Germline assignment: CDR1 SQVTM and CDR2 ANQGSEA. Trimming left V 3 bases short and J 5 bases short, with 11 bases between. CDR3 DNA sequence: TGCAGCGTTGACGGGGGGCTCCACAATGAGCAGTTCTTC. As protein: CSVDGGLHNEQFF.

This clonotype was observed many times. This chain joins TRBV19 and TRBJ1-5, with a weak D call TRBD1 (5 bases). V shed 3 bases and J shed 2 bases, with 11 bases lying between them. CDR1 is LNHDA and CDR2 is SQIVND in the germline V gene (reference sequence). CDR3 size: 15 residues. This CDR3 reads CASSIAGNGNQPQHF. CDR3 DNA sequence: TGTGCCAGTAGTATCGCAGGGAATGGCAATCAGCCCCAGCATTTT.

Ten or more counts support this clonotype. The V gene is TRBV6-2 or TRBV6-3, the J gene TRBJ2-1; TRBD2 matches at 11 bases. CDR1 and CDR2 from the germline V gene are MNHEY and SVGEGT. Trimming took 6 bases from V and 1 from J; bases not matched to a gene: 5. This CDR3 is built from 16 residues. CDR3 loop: CASRQLAGESYNEQFF. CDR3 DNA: TGTGCCAGCAGACAACTAGCGGGAGAGTCCTACAATGAGCAGTTCTTC.

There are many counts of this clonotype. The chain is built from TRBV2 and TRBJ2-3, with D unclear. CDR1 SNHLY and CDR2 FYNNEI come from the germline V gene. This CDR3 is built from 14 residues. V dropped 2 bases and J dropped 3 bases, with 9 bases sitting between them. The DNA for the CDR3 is TGTGCCAGCAGTGAATCAGTCGGAACAGATACGCAGTATTTT. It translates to CASSESVGTDTQYF.

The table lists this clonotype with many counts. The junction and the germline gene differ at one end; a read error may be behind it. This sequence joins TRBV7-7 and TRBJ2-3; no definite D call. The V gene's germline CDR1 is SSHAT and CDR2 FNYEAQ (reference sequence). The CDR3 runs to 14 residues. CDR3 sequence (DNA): TGTGCTAGCAGCCCCAGGCCCCAGGTCGATACGCAGTATTTT. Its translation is CASSPRPQVDTQYF.

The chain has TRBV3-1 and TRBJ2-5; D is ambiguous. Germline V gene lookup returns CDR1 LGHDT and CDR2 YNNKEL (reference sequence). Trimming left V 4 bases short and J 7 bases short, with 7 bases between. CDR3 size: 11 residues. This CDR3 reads CASSRQRTQYF. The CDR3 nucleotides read TGTGCCAGCAGCCGTCAACGGACCCAGTACTTC.

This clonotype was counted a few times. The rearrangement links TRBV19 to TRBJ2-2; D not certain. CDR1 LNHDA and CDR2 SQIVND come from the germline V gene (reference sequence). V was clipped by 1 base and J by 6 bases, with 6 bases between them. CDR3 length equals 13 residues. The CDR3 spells CASSIVGAGELFF. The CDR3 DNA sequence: TGTGCCAGTAGTATAGTCGGAGCCGGGGAGCTGTTTTTT.

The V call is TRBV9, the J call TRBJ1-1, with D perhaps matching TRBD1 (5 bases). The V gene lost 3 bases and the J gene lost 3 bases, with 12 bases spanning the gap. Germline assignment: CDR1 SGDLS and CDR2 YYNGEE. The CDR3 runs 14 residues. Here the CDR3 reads CASSEAGHYTEAFF. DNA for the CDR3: TGTGCCAGCAGCGAAGCAGGACATTACACTGAAGCTTTCTTT.

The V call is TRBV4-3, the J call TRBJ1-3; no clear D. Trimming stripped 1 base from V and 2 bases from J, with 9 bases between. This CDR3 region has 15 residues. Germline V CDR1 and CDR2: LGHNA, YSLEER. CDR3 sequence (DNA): TGCGCCAGCAGCCAAGTACCCCTGGCTGGAAACACCATATATTTT. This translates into CASSQVPLAGNTIYF.

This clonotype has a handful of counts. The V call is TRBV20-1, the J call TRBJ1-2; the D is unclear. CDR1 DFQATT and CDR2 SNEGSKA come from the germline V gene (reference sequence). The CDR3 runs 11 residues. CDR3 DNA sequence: TGCAGCGTTTACTCTAACTATGGCTACACCTTC. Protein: CSVYSNYGYTF.

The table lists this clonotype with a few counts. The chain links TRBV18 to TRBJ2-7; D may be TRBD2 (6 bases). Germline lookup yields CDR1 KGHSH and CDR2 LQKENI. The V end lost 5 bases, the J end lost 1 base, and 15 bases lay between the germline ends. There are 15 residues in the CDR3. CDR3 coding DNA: TGTGCCAGCTCAGCGGAGGAGGGACCATCCTACGAGCAGTACTTC. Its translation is CASSAEEGPSYEQYF.

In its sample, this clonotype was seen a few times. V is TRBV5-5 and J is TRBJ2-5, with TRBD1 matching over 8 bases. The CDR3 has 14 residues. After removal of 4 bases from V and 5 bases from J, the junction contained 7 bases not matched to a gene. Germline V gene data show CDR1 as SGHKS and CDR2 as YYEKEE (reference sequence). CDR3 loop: CASSDDRGGETQYF. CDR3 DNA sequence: TGTGCCAGCAGCGACGACAGGGGCGGGGAGACCCAGTACTTC.

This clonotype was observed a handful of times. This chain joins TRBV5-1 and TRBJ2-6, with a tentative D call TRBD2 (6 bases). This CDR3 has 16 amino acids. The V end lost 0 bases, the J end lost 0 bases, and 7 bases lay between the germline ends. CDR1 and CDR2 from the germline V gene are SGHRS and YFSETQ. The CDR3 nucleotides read TGCGCCAGCAGCTTGGGGGGGGTCTCTGGGGCCAACGTCCTGACTTTC. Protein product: CASSLGGVSGANVLTF.

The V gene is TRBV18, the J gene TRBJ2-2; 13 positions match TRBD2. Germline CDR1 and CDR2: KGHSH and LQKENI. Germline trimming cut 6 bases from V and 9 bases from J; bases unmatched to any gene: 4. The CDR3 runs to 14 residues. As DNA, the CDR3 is TGTGCCAGCTCGGGACTAGCGGGACCCCGGGAGCTGTTTTTT. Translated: CASSGLAGPRELFF.

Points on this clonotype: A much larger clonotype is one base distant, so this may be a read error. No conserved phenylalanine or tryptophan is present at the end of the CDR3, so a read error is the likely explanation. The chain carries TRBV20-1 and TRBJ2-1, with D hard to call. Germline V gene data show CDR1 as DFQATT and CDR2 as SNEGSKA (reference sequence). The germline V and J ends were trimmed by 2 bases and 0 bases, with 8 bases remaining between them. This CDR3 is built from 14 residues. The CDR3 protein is CSARIGSSYNEQFL. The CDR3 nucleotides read TGCAGTGCTAGAATAGGTAGCTCCTACAATGAGCAGTTCCTC.

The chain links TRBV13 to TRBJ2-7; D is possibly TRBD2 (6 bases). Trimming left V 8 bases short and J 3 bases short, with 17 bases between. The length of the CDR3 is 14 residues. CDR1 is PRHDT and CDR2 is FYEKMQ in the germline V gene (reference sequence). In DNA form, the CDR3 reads TGTGCCAGCGGATTAGGCGGGACCGACTACGAGCAGTACTTC. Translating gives CASGLGGTDYEQYF.

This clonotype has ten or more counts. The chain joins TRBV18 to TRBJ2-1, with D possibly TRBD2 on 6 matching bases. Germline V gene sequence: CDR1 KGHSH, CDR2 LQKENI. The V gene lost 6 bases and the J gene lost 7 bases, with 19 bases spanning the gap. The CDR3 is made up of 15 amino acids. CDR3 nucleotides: TGTGCCAGCTCGTGGGATTCGGGAGAGGGTAATGAGCAGTTCTTC. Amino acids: CASSWDSGEGNEQFF.

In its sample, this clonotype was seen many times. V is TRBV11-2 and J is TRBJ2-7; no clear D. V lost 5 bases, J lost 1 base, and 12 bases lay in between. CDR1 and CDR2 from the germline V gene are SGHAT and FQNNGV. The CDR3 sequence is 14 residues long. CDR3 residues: CASSPETGSYEQYF. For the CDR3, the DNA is TGTGCCAGCAGCCCTGAGACGGGTTCCTACGAGCAGTACTTC.

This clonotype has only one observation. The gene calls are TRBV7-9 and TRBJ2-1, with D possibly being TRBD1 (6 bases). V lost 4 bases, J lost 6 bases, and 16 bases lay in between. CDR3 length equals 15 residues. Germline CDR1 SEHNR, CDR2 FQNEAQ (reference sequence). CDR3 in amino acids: CASSYLGGAANEQFF. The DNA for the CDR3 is TGTGCCAGCAGCTATCTAGGGGGAGCAGCCAATGAGCAGTTCTTC.

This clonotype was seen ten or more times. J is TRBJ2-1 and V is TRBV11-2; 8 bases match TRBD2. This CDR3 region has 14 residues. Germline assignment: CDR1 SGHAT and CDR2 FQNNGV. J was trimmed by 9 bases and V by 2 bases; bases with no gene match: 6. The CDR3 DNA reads TGTGCCAGCAGCTTAAGTTACCTAGCGGGTGAGCAGTTCTTC. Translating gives CASSLSYLAGEQFF.

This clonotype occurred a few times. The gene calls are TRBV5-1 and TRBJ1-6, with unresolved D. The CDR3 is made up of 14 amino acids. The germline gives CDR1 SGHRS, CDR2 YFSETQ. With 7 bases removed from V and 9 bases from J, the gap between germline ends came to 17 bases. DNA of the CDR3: TGCGCCAGCGGACCCGACGTTTCTGGTTCACCCCTCCACTTT. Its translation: CASGPDVSGSPLHF. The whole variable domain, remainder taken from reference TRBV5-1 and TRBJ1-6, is KAGVTQTPRYLIKTRGQQVTLSCSPISGHRSVSWYQQTPGQGLQFLFEYFSETQRNKGNFPGRFSGRQFSNSRSEMNVSTLELGDSALYLCASGPDVSGSPLHFGNGTRLTVT.